The 12 T cell receptor beta chains below all came from one sample that was sequenced in a study of shared clonotypes between healthy human individuals. Naivety among CD8 cells was defined by CD45RO negativity and positive CCR7 selection, thereby excluding terminally differentiated effector memory CD45RA+ cells. TCRdb's table, derived via immunoSEQ multiplex PCR, lists solely in-frame clones and lacks some. The sample holds about 2.1 million clones, approximately 94% seen once. Sequenced material: naive CD8+ T cells from PBMCs. These receptors were obtained from a man aged 18-30 years in good health. Some clones in this sample may be carry-over from other donors' samples.

CDR3 loop: CASSSSGMNTEAFF. The CDR3, as DNA: TGTGCCAGCAGCTCCTCGGGCATGAACACTGAAGCTTTCTTT. This rearrangement joins TRBV13 to TRBJ1-1; D gene ambiguous. The V end was cut by 4 bases, the J end by 0 bases, with 9 bases between. CDR1 is PRHDT and CDR2 is FYEKMQ in the germline V gene (reference sequence). The CDR3 length is 14 residues.

The chain links TRBV28 to TRBJ2-3, with D perhaps TRBD2 (5 bases). CDR3 length equals 13 residues. Germline values: CDR1 MDHEN, CDR2 SYDVKM. The V end was cut by 7 bases, the J end by 0 bases, with 8 bases between. The CDR3 nucleotides are TGTGCCAGCACAAGAGGGAGCACAGATACGCAGTATTTT. Translating gives CASTRGSTDTQYF.

The chain recombines TRBV14 with TRBJ1-1; possibly TRBD1 for D (6 bases). The germline V gene has CDR1 SGHDN and CDR2 FVKESK. The V end lost 4 bases, the J end lost 8 bases, and 11 bases lay between the germline ends. CDR3 length equals 12 residues. The CDR3 protein is CASSPRTAEAFF. DNA for the CDR3: TGTGCCAGCAGCCCCCGGACAGCCGAAGCTTTCTTT.

On this clone: This same CDR3 is encoded by further DNA sequences in the sample. The chain couples TRBV7-9 to TRBJ2-7; TRBD2 matches 13 bases. Germline assignment: CDR1 SEHNR and CDR2 FQNEAQ (reference sequence). This CDR3 is built from 15 residues. The V segment lost 5 bases and the J segment 0 bases; nucleotides outside the gene matches: 1. This CDR3 reads CASSRTSGSSYEQYF. Here the CDR3 DNA reads TGTGCCAGCAGCCGGACTAGCGGGAGCTCCTACGAGCAGTACTTC.

V and J are TRBV15 and TRBJ1-1; weak D call: TRBD1 (6 bases). Trimming cost V 5 bases and J 6 bases, with 10 bases left between them. This CDR3 region has 12 residues. Germline CDR1 LNHNV, CDR2 YYDKDF (reference sequence). This chain's CDR3 is CATSPQGAEAFF. As DNA, the CDR3 is TGTGCCACCAGCCCACAGGGTGCTGAAGCTTTCTTT.

This chain joins TRBV7-9 and TRBJ1-1; unclear D gene. Germline assignment: CDR1 SEHNR and CDR2 FQNEAQ (reference sequence). The CDR3 sequence is 15 residues long. Trimming took 2 bases from V and 5 from J, leaving 15 bases between them. CDR3 amino acids: CASSLIGPTGTEAFF. The CDR3 DNA reads as TGTGCCAGCAGCTTAATTGGACCCACTGGGACTGAAGCTTTCTTT.

The chain has TRBV30 and TRBJ2-1; D uncertain. V was trimmed by 3 bases and J by 0 bases, leaving 6 bases between them. CDR3 length equals 13 residues. From germline, CDR1 is GTSNPN and CDR2 SVGIG (reference sequence). The CDR3 DNA reads as TGTGCCTGGAGGAGTGCCTCCTACAATGAGCAGTTCTTC. This translates into CAWRSASYNEQFF.

A remark on this clone: This sample also contains other DNA sequences that code for the same CDR3. The chain has TRBV5-6 and TRBJ1-5; D is unclear. Trimming cost V 0 bases and J 0 bases, with 4 bases left between them. The CDR3 has 14 amino acids. Per germline, CDR1 SGHDT and CDR2 YYEEEE. DNA for the CDR3: TGTGCCAGCAGCTTGGCTTATAGCAATCAGCCCCAGCATTTT. It encodes CASSLAYSNQPQHF.

The chain employs TRBV19 and TRBJ2-1; D possibly uses TRBD1 or TRBD2 (5 bases each). Germline CDR1 and CDR2: LNHDA and SQIVND (reference sequence). The V end lost 3 bases, the J end lost 8 bases, and 20 bases lay between the germline ends. The CDR3 covers 16 residues. CDR3 nucleotide sequence: TGTGCCAGTAGTATGAAGGGGACGGGGCTCAACCATGAGCAGTTCTTC. It translates to CASSMKGTGLNHEQFF.

This chain joins TRBV29-1 and TRBJ1-2; 8 bases are a match to TRBD1. This CDR3 contains 12 residues. Trimming removed 7 bases from V and 4 bases from J; junction bases left unmatched: 5. From germline, CDR1 is SQVTM and CDR2 ANQGSEA. The chain's CDR3 is CSAQGAGYGYTF. Written as DNA, the CDR3 is TGCAGCGCGCAGGGGGCTGGCTATGGCTACACCTTC. The whole variable domain, remainder taken from reference TRBV29-1 and TRBJ1-2, is SAVISQKPSRDICQRGTSLTIQCQVDSQVTMMFWYRQQPGQSLTLIATANQGSEATYESGFVIDKFPISRPNLTFSTLTVSNMSPEDSSIYLCSAQGAGYGYTFGSGTRLTVV.

The chain combines TRBV28 with TRBJ2-3, with a possible D match to TRBD2 (6 bases). This CDR3 contains 15 residues. CDR1 is MDHEN, CDR2 SYDVKM, per germline. V was clipped by 6 bases and J by 1 base, with 14 bases between them. The CDR3 DNA sequence: TGTGCCAGCAGCCCAACTAGCTGGGGCACAGATACGCAGTATTTT. This translates into CASSPTSWGTDTQYF.

The V call is TRBV27, the J call TRBJ2-2; D remains ambiguous. The germline V and J ends were trimmed by 8 bases and 2 bases, with 15 bases remaining between them. The CDR3 spans 15 residues. Germline values: CDR1 MNHEY, CDR2 SMNVEV (reference sequence). CDR3: CASSFNGVNTGELFF. The CDR3 bases are TGTGCCAGCTCGTTTAATGGCGTTAACACCGGGGAGCTGTTTTTT.